A selection of T cell receptor beta chains follows, all from one sample in a study of early T cells in non-severe SARS-CoV-2 infection. TCRdb ran MiXCR on the 5' RACE reads and lists one entry per CDR3 protein. The data hold tens of thousands of distinct CDR3 sequences, with over 8% observed a single time. Input material: whole blood. The receptor source for this set is an adult who was a healthcare worker with PCR-confirmed SARS-CoV-2 infection or an uninfected control (not recorded which). Both conserved end residues are trimmed from each CDR3. Where a row states a size, it is once, few, many or the class of an expanded clone; other rows omit it.

J gene | CDR3 length | V gene | clone size | CDR3 protein
TRBJ2-1 | 15 | TRBV11-2 | many | ASRGDRGLLSTNEQF
TRBJ1-1 | 12 | TRBV29-1 | - | SGSPRGQDTEAF
TRBJ1-5 | 11 | TRBV30 | many | AWRKESNQPQH
TRBJ2-7 | 15 | TRBV29-1 | - | SVEEAYYGTRSYEQY
TRBJ1-1 | 12 | TRBV18 | many | ASSPSGYNTEAF
TRBJ2-4 | 12 | TRBV6-5 | many | ASSYGTNTNIQY
TRBJ2-7 | 11 | TRBV7-3 | - | ASSLDLFYEQY
TRBJ2-1 | 11 | TRBV11-3 | few | ASSPGTRGEQF
TRBJ2-7 | 12 | TRBV5-4 | many | ARKSRSGRDEQY
TRBJ2-5 | 14 | TRBV5-1 | many | ASSPWGVGGQETQY